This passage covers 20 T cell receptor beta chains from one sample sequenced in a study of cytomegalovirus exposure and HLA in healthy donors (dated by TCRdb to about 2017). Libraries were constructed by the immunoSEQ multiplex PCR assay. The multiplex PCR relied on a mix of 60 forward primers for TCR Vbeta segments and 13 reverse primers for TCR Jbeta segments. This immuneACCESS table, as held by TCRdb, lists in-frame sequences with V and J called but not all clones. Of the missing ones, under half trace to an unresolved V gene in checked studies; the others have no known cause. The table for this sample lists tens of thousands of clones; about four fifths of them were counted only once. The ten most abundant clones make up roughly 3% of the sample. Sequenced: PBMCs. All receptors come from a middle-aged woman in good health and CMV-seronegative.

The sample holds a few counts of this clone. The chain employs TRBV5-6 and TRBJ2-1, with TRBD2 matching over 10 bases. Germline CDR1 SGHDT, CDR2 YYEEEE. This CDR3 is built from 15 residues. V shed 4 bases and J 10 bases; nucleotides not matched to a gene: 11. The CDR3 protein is CASSRTSGNPREQFF. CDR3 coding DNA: TGTGCCAGCAGCCGGACTAGCGGCAACCCCAGGGAGCAGTTCTTC.

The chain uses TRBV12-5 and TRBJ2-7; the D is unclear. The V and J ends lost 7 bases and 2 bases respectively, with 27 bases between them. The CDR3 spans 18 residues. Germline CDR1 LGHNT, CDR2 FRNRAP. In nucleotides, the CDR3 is TGTGCTAGTGTCCCGGTAACAGTCAACGCGCAGACGGCCTACGAGCAGTACTTC. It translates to CASVPVTVNAQTAYEQYF.

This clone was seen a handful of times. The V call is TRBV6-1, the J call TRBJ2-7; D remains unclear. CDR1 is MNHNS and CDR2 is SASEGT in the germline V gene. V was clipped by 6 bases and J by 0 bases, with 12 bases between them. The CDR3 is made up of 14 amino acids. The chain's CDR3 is CASRVYSSSYEQYF. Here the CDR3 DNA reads TGTGCCAGCAGAGTCTACTCAAGCTCCTACGAGCAGTACTTC.

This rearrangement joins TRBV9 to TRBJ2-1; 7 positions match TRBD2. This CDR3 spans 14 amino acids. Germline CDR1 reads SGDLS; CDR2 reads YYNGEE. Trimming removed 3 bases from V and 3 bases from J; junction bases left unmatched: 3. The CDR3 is CASSARDYYNEQFF. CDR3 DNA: TGTGCCAGCAGCGCACGGGACTACTACAATGAGCAGTTCTTC.

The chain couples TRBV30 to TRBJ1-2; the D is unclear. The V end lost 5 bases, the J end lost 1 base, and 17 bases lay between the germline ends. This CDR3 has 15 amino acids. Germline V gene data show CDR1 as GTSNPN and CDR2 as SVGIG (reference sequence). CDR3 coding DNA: TGTGCCTGGGAACCTACGGGGAACTATAACTATGGCTACACCTTC. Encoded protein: CAWEPTGNYNYGYTF.

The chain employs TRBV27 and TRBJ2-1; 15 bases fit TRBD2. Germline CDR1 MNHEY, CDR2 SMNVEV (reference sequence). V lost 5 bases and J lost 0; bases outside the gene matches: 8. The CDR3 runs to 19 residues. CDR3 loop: CASSLGLAGGPSSYNEQFF. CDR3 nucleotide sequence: TGTGCCAGCAGTCTCGGACTAGCGGGAGGGCCGAGCTCCTACAATGAGCAGTTCTTC.

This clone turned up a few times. In nucleotides, the CDR3 is TGCGCCAGCAGCTTGGACAGGCCCACTGAAGCTTTCTTT. This encodes CASSLDRPTEAFF. This chain uses TRBV5-1 with TRBJ1-1, with a tentative D call TRBD1 (5 bases). Trimming shortened V by 0 bases and J by 4 bases, and 7 bases separated the two germline ends. There are 13 residues in the CDR3. Germline V gene sequence: CDR1 SGHRS, CDR2 YFSETQ.

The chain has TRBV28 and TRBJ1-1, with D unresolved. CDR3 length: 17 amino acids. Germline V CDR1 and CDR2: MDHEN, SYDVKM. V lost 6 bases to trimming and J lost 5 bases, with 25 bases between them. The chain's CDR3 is CASSRPVGRVLRTEAFF. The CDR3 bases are TGTGCCAGCAGCCGACCTGTGGGGAGGGTTCTAAGGACTGAAGCTTTCTTT.

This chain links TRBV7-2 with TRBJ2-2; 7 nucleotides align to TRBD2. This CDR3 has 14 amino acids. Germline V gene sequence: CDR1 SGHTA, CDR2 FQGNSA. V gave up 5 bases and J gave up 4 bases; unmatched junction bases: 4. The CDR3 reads CASSLGGITGELFF. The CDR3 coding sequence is TGTGCCAGCAGCCTGGGAGGGATCACCGGGGAGCTGTTTTTT.

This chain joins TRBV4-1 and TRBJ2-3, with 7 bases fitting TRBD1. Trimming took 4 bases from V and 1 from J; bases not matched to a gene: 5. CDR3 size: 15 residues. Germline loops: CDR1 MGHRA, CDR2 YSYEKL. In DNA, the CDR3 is TGCGCCAGCAGCCTCCGACAGGGTGGCACAGATACGCAGTATTTT. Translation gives CASSLRQGGTDTQYF.

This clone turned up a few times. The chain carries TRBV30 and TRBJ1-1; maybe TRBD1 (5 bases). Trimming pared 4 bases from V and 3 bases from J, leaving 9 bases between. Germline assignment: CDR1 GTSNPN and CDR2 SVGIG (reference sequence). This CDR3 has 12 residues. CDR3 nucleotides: TGTGCCTGGACCGACAGATACACTGAAGCTTTCTTT. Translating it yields CAWTDRYTEAFF.

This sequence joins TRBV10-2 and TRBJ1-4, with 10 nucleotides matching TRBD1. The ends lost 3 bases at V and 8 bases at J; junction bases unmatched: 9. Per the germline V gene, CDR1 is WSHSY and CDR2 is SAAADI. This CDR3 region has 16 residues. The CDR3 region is CASSDITGQGREKLFF. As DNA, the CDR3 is TGCGCCAGCAGTGATATTACGGGACAGGGGAGAGAAAAACTGTTTTTT.

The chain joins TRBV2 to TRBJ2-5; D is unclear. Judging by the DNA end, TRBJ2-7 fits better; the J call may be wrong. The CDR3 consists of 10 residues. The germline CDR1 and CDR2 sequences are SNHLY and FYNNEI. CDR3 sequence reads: CASSNYEQYF. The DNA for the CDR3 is TGTGCCAGCAGTAACTACGAGCAGTACTTC.

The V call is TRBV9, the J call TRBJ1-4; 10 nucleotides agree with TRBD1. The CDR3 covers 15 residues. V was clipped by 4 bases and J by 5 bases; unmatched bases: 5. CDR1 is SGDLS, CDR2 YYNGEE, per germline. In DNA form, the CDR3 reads TGTGCCAGCAGCCAACCGGGACAGGGGAATGAAAAACTGTTTTTT. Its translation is CASSQPGQGNEKLFF.

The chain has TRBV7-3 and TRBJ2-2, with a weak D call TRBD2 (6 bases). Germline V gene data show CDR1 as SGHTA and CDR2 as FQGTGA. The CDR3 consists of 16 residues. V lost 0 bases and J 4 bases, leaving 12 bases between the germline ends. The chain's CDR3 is CASSLTGGAGTGELFF. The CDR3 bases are TGTGCCAGCAGCTTAACAGGCGGGGCGGGCACCGGGGAGCTGTTTTTT.

CDR3 nucleotide sequence: TGTGCCAGCAGCCAATATCGAGTTGATAGCGGGAGGGCCCCAGATACGCAGTATTTT. Translating it yields CASSQYRVDSGRAPDTQYF. This rearrangement joins TRBV14 to TRBJ2-3; TRBD2 agrees at 11 bases. The germline gives CDR1 SGHDN, CDR2 FVKESK. V shed 2 bases and J 4 bases; nucleotides not matched to a gene: 14. The CDR3 covers 19 residues.

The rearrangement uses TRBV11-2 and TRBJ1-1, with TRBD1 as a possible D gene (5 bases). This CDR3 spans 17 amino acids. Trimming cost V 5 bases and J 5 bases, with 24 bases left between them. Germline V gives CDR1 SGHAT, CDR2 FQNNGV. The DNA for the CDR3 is TGTGCCAGCAGCGATATCCTGTTGGGACGGGGGAGAACTGAAGCTTTCTTT. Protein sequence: CASSDILLGRGRTEAFF. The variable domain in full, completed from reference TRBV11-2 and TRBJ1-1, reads EAGVAQSPRYKIIEKRQSVAFWCNPISGHATLYWYQQILGQGPKLLIQFQNNGVVDDSQLPKDRFSAERLKGVDSTLKIQPAKLEDSAVYLCASSDILLGRGRTEAFFGQGTRLTVV.

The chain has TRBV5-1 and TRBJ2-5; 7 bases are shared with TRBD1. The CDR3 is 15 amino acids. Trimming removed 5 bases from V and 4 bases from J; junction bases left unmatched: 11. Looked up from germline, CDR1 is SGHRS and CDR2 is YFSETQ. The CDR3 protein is CASSYSGGRVETQYF. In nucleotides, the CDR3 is TGCGCCAGCAGTTATTCAGGGGGTCGGGTAGAGACCCAGTACTTC.

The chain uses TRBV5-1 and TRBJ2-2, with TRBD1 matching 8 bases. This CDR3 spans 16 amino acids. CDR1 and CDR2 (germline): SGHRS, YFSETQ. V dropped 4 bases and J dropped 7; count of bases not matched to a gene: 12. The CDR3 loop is CASSAADRVRFGELFF. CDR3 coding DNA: TGCGCCAGCAGCGCGGCGGACAGGGTACGATTCGGGGAGCTGTTTTTT.

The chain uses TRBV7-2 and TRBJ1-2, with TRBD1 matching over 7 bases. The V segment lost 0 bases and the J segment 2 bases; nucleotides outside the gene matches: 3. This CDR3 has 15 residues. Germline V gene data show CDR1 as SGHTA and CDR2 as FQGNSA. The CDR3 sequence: CASSLALTGNYGYTF. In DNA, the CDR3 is TGTGCCAGCAGCTTAGCCTTGACAGGGAACTATGGCTACACCTTC.